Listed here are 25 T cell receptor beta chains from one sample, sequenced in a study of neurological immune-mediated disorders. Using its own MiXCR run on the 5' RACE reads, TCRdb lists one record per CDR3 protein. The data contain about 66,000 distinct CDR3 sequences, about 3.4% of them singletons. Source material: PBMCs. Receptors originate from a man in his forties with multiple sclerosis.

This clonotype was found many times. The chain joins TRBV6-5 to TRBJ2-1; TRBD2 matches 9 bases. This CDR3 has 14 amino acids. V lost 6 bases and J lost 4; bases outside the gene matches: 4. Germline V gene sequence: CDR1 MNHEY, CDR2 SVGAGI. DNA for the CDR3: TGTGCCAGCAGGCTGACTAGCGGTTACAATGAGCAGTTCTTC. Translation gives CASRLTSGYNEQFF.

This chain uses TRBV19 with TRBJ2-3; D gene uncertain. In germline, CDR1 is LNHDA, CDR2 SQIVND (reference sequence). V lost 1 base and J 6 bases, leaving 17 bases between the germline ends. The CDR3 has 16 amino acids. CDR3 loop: CASSIAPWASWDTQYF. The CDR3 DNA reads TGTGCCAGTAGTATAGCGCCGTGGGCTAGTTGGGATACGCAGTATTTT.

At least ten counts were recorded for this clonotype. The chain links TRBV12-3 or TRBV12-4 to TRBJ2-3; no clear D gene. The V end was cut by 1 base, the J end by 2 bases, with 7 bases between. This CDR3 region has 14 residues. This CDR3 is CASSLGYATDTQYF. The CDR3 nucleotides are TGTGCCAGCAGTTTAGGGTATGCCACAGATACGCAGTATTTT.

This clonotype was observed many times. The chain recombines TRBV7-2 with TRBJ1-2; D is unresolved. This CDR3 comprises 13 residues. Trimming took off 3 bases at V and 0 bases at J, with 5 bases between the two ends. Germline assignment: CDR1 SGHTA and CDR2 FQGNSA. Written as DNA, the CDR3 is TGTGCCAGCAGCTTTCTTCCTAACTATGGCTACACCTTC. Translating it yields CASSFLPNYGYTF.

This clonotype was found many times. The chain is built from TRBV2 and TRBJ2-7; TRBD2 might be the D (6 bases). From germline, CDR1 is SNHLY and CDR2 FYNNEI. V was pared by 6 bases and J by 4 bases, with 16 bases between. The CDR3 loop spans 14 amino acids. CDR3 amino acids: CASSAGTGFYEQYF. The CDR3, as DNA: TGTGCCAGCAGCGCCGGGACTGGGTTTTACGAGCAGTACTTC.

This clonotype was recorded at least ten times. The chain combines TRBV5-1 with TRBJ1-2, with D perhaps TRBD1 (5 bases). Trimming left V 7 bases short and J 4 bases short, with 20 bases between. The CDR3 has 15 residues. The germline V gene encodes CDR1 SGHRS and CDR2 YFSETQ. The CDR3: CASPMGRDNLYGYTF. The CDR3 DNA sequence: TGCGCCAGCCCGATGGGACGCGATAATCTCTATGGCTACACCTTC. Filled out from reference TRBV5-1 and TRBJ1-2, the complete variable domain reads KAGVTQTPRYLIKTRGQQVTLSCSPISGHRSVSWYQQTPGQGLQFLFEYFSETQRNKGNFPGRFSGRQFSNSRSEMNVSTLELGDSALYLCASPMGRDNLYGYTFGSGTRLTVV.

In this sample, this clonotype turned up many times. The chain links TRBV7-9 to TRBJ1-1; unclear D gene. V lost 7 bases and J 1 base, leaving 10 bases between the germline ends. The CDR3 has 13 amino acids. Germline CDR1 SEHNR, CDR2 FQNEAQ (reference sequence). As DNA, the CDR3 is TGTGCCAGCATCGGGGTCGGGAACACTGAAGCTTTCTTT. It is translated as CASIGVGNTEAFF.

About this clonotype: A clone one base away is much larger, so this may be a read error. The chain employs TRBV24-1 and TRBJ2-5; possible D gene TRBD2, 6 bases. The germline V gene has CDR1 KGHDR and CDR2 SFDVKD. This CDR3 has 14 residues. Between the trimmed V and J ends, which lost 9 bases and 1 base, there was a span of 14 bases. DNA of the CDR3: TGTGCCACCTCTAGCGAGGGGTTCCAAGAGACCCAGTACTTC. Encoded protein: CATSSEGFQETQYF.

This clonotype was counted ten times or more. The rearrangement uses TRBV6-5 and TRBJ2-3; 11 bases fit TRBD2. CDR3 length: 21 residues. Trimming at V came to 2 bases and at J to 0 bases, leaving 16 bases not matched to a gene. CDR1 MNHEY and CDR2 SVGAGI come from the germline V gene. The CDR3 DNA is TGTGCCAGCAGTTACAGTGATAGTAGACTAGCGGGGCCCCCTAGCACAGATACGCAGTATTTT. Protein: CASSYSDSRLAGPPSTDTQYF.

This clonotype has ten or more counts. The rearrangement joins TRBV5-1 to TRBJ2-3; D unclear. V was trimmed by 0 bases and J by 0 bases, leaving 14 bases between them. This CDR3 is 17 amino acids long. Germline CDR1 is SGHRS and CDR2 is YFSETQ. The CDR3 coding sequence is TGCGCCAGCAGCTTGGCTGGAAACATCCCTAGCACAGATACGCAGTATTTT. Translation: CASSLAGNIPSTDTQYF.

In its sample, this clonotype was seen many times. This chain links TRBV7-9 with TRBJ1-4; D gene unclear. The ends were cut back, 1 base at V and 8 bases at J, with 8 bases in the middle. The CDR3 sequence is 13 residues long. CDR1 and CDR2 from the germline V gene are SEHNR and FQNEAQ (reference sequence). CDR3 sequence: CASSLGLGEKLFF. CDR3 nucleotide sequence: TGTGCCAGCAGCTTAGGGCTTGGGGAAAAACTGTTTTTT.

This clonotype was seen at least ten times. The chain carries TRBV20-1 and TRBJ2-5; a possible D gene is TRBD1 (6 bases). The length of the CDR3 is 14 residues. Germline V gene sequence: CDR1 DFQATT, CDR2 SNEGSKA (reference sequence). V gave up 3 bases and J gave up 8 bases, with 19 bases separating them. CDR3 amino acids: CSASLGTYKRTQYF. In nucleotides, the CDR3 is TGCAGTGCTAGTCTCGGGACATATAAGAGAACCCAGTACTTC.

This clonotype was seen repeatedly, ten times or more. CDR3 region: CAISGQGSSGNTIYF. CDR3 DNA sequence: TGTGCCATCAGTGGACAGGGTTCCTCTGGAAACACCATATATTTT. The V call is TRBV10-3, the J call TRBJ1-3, with 7 positions matching TRBD1. CDR3 size: 15 residues. Germline V lookup: CDR1 ENHRY, CDR2 SYGVKD. V dropped 4 bases and J dropped 0; count of bases not matched to a gene: 3.

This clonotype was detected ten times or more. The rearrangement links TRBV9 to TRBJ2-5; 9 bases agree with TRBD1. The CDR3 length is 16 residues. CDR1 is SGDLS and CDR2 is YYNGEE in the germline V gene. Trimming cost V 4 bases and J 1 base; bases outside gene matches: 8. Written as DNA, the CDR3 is TGTGCCAGCAGCCCCAGACTGACAGGGGGCCAAGAGACCCAGTACTTC. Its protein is CASSPRLTGGQETQYF.

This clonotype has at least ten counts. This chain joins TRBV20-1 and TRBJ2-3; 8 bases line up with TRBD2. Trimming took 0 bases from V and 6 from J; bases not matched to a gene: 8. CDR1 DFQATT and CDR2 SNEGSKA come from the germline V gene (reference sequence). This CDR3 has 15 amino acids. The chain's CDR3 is CSARDRTSSPDTQYF. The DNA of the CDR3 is TGCAGTGCTAGAGACCGGACTAGCAGCCCCGATACGCAGTATTTT.

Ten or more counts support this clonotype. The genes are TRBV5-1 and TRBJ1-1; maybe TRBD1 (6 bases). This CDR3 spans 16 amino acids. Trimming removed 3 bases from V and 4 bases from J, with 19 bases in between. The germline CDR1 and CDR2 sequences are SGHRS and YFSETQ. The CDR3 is CASSWGAGRGGTEAFF. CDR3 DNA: TGCGCCAGCAGCTGGGGGGCAGGGAGGGGCGGCACTGAAGCTTTCTTT.

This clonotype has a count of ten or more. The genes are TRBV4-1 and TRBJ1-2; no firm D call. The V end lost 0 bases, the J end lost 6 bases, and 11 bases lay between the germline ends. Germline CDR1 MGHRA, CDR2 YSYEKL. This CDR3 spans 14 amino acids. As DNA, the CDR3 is TGCGCCAGCAGCCAAGACGACGTGCCGGATGGCTACACCTTC. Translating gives CASSQDDVPDGYTF.

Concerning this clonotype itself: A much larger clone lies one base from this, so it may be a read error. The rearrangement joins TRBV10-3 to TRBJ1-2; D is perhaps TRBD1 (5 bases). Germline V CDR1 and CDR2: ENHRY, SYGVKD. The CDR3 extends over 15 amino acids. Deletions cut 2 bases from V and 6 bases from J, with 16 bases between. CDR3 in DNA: TGTGCCATCAGTGAGACCCAGGGACCGGGGAATGGCTACACCTTC. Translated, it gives CAISETQGPGNGYTF.

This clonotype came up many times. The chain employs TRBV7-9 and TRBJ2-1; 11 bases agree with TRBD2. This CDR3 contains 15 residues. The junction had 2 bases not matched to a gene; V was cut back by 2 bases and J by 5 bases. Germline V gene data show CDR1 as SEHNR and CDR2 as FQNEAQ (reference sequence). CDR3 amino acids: CASSLWGLADNEQFF. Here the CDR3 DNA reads TGTGCCAGCAGCTTATGGGGACTAGCGGACAATGAGCAGTTCTTC.

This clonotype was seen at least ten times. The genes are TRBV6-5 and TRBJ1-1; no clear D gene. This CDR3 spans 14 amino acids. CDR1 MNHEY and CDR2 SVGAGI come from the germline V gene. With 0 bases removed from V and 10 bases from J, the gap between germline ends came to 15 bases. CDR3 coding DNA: TGTGCCAGCAGTTACTCGGAAATCCTTTCCGTAGCTTTCTTT. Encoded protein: CASSYSEILSVAFF.

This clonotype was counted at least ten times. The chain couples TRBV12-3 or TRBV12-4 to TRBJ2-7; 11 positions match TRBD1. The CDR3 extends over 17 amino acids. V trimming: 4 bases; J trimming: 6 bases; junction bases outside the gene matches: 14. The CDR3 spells CASSSAIGQGAPREQYF. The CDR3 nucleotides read TGTGCCAGCAGTTCCGCAATTGGACAGGGGGCACCGCGCGAGCAGTACTTC.

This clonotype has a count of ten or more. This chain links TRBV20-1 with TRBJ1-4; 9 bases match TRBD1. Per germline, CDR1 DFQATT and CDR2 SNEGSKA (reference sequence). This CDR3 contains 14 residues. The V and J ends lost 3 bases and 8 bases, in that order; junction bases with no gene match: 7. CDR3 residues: CSARGNRGQEKLFF. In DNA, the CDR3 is TGCAGTGCTAGGGGAAACAGGGGGCAAGAAAAACTGTTTTTT.

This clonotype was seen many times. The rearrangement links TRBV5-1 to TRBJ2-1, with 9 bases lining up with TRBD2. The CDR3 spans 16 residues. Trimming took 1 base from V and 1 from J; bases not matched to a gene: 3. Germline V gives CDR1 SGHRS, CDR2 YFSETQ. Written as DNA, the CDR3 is TGCGCCAGCAGCTTGTCGCTAGCGGGGTCCTACAATGAGCAGTTCTTC. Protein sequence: CASSLSLAGSYNEQFF.

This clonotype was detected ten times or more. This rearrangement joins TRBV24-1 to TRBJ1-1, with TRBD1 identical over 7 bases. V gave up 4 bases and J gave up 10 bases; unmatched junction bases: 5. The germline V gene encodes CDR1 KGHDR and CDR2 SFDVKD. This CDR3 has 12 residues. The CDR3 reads CATSDAAGGAFF. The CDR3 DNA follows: TGTGCCACCAGTGACGCTGCAGGGGGAGCTTTCTTT.

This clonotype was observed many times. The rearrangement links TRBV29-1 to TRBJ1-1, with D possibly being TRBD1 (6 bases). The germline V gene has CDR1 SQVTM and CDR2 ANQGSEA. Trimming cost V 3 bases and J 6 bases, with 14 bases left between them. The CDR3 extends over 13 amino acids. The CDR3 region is CSVEDGGLPEAFF. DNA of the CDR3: TGCAGCGTTGAGGACGGGGGGCTGCCTGAAGCTTTCTTT.